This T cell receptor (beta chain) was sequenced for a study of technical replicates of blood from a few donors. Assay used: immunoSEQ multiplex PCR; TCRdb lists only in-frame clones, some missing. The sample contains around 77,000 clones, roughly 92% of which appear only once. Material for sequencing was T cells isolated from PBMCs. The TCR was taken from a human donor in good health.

For the CDR3, the DNA is TGTGCCAGCAGAGGGACTAGCGGGCGATCCTACGAGCAGTACTTC. Amino acids: CASRGTSGRSYEQYF. This chain links TRBV21-1 with TRBJ2-7; the table's TRBD2 call for D was not verified on the DNA. TRBV21-1 is described as a pseudogene. This CDR3 spans 15 amino acids.